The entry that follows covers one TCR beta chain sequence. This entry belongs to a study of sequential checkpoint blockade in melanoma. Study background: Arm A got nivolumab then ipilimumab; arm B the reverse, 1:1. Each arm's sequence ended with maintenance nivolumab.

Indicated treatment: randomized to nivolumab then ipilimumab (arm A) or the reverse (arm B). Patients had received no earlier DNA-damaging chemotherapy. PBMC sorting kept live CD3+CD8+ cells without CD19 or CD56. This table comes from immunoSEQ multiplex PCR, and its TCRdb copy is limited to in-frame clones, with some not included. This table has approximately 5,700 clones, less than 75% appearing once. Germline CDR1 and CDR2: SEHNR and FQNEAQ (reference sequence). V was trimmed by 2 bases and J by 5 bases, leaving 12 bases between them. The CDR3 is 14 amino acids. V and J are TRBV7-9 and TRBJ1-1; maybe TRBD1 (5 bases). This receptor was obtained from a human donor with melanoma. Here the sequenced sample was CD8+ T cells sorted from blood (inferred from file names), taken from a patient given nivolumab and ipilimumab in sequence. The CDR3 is CASSLTRGDTEAFF. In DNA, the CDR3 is TGTGCCAGCAGCTTAACCCGGGGGGATACTGAAGCTTTCTTT.